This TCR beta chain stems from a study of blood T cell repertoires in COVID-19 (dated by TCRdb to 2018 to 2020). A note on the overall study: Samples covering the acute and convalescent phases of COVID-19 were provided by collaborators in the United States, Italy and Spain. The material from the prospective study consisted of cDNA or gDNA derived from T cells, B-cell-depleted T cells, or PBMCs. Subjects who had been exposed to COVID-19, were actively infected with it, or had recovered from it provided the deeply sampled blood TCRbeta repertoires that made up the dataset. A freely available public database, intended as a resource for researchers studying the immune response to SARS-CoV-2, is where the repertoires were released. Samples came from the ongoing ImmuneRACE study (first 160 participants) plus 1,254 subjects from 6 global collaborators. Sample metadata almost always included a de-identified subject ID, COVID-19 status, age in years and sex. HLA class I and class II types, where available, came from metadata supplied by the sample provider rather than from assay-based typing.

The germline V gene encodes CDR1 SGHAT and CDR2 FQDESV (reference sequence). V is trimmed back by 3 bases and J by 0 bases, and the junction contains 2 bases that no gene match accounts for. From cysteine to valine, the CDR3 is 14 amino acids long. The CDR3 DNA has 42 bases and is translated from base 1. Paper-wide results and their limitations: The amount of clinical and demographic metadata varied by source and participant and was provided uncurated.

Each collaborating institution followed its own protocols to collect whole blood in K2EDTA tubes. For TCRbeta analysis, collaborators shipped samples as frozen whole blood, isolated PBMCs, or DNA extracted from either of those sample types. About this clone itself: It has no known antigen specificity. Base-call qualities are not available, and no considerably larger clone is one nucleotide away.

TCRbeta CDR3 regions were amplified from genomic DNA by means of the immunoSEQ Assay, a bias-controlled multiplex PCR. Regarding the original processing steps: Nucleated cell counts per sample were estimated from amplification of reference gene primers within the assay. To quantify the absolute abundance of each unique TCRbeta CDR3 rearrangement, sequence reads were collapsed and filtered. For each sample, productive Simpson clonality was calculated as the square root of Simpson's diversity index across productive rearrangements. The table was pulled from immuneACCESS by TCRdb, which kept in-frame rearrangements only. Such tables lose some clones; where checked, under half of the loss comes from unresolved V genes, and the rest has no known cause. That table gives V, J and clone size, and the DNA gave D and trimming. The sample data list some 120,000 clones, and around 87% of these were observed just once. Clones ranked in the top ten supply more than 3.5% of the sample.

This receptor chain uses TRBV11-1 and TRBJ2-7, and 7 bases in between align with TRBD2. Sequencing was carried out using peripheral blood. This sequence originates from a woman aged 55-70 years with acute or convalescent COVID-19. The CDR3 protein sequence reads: CASSFGTTSYEQYV. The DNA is TGTGCCAGCAGCTTCGGGACTACCTCCTACGAGCAGTACGTC.